This TCR beta chain derives from a study of T cells in Graves' hyperthyroidism and ophthalmopathy. Study-level points and caveats: Expanded thyroid clonotypes (above 0.001) were mostly also found in blood. Ophthalmopathy onset followed model prediction by a median about 6.9 months.

Active moderate-to-severe ophthalmopathy, Clinical Activity Score at least 3, NOSPECS at least 4, under 3 months' duration. A note on this clonotype: Antigen: not known.

Using RNA transcripts as the source, TCR beta CDR3 regions were amplified. Using the HTBI primer set, a first-round RT-PCR was run on the TCR CDR3. TCRdb fed the multiplex PCR reads into MiXCR, producing one record per CDR3 protein. The table has about 640,000 distinct CDR3 sequences, 20% seen once. The sequenced sample was blood. The origin of this receptor is a man aged 25 to 45 with Graves' ophthalmopathy.

CDR3 sequence: CASSFGDTLFTDTQYF. CDR3 bases: TGTGCCAGCAGCTTTGGGGACACACTCTTCACAGATACGCAGTATTTT. This chain uses TRBV7-9 with TRBJ2-3, with TRBD1 as a possible D gene (6 bases). The CDR3 loop spans 16 amino acids. The V gene's germline CDR1 is SEHNR and CDR2 FQNEAQ (reference sequence). Trimming pared 3 bases from V and 2 bases from J, leaving 15 bases between.